A single sample is the source of the 21 T cell receptor beta chains below, sequenced in a study of blood T cells in healthy people across ages. Together with a sample-barcoded 5' primer, a J-beta primer mix was included in a second PCR lasting about 7 to 11 cycles. TCRdb reprocessed the 5' RACE reads with MiXCR, giving one entry per CDR3 protein. The table shows 540,000 or so distinct CDR3 sequences, with 40% to 50% occurring only once. Sequenced input: blood. These receptors were collected from a man aged 80 or over in good health.

The chain joins TRBV6-5 to TRBJ1-6; weak D call: TRBD1 (5 bases). V lost 6 bases and J 2 bases, leaving 14 bases between the germline ends. CDR3 length: 16 amino acids. The germline V gene has CDR1 MNHEY and CDR2 SVGAGI. DNA for the CDR3: TGTGCCAGCAGCCCCCAGCAGGGAGCCTATAATTCACCCCTCCACTTT. It translates to CASSPQQGAYNSPLHF.

The chain combines TRBV7-8 with TRBJ1-4; TRBD1 aligns across 8 bases. CDR3 length: 13 residues. The junction had 5 bases not matched to a gene; V was cut back by 6 bases and J by 8 bases. The germline V gene has CDR1 SGHVS and CDR2 FQNEAQ. CDR3 sequence: CASRPRQGEKLFF. For the CDR3, the DNA is TGTGCCAGCAGACCCCGACAGGGGGAAAAACTGTTTTTT. The full variable domain, completed using reference TRBV7-8 and TRBJ1-4, is GAGVSQSPRYKVAKRGQDVALRCDPISGHVSLFWYQQALGQGPEFLTYFQNEAQLDKSGLPSDRFFAERPEGSVSTLKIQRTQQEDSAVYLCASRPRQGEKLFFGSGTQLSVL.

This clonotype was seen only a few times. The CDR3 DNA is TGCAGTGCTAGAGATGGGACTAGCGTATACTACGAGCAGTACTTC. Protein: CSARDGTSVYYEQYF. The V gene is TRBV20-1, the J gene TRBJ2-7; 10 nucleotides align to TRBD2. The germline gives CDR1 DFQATT, CDR2 SNEGSKA (reference sequence). The trim removed 0 bases at V and 3 bases at J, leaving 5 bases unmatched. This CDR3 region has 15 residues.

The chain employs TRBV20-1 and TRBJ1-4; D call uncertain. The V gene lost 6 bases and the J gene lost 8 bases, with 19 bases spanning the gap. The CDR3 consists of 14 residues. Germline CDR1 is DFQATT and CDR2 is SNEGSKA (reference sequence). The CDR3 coding sequence is TGCAGTGCCATAGTTCGACATGACCTCGAAAAACTGTTTTTT. This gives the protein CSAIVRHDLEKLFF.

The CDR3 bases are TGTGCCAGCAGCTTTTCGGGGACTAGCGGTACCTACGAGCAGTACTTC. It translates to CASSFSGTSGTYEQYF. The rearrangement joins TRBV7-2 to TRBJ2-7; 11 bases are shared with TRBD2. The CDR3 is 16 amino acids. V lost 3 bases and J lost 2; bases outside the gene matches: 6. Germline V gene sequence: CDR1 SGHTA, CDR2 FQGNSA.

There are a few counts of this clonotype. The genes are TRBV20-1 and TRBJ1-1, with D tentatively TRBD1 (6 bases). The CDR3 sequence is 14 residues long. Germline values: CDR1 DFQATT, CDR2 SNEGSKA (reference sequence). V was trimmed by 5 bases and J by 5 bases, leaving 18 bases between them. The CDR3 reads CSALAGRGETEAFF. The CDR3 DNA reads TGCAGTGCTCTGGCGGGCAGGGGAGAGACTGAAGCTTTCTTT.

In nucleotides, the CDR3 is TGTGCCAGCAGTTTGAGGGCGGGACTTAACACTGAAGCTTTCTTT. Protein: CASSLRAGLNTEAFF. The chain joins TRBV28 to TRBJ1-1; maybe TRBD1 (5 bases). There are 15 residues in the CDR3. Germline values: CDR1 MDHEN, CDR2 SYDVKM. Trimming pared 3 bases from V and 2 bases from J, leaving 13 bases between.

This clonotype was seen many times. This chain connects TRBV6-5 to TRBJ2-1; 8 bases agree with TRBD1. The length of the CDR3 is 15 residues. The germline CDR1 and CDR2 sequences are MNHEY and SVGAGI. The ends lost 2 bases at V and 8 bases at J; junction bases unmatched: 8. CDR3 nucleotide sequence: TGTGCCAGCAGTTACCGGACAGGGCAGGACGATGAGCAGTTCTTC. Translated: CASSYRTGQDDEQFF.

The chain recombines TRBV4-1 with TRBJ1-5, with D possibly TRBD1 on 5 matching bases. With 1 base removed from V and 3 bases from J, the gap between germline ends came to 13 bases. The CDR3 runs to 16 residues. The germline CDR1 and CDR2 sequences are MGHRA and YSYEKL. DNA for the CDR3: TGCGCCAGCAGCCAAGGGGGCAGGGCCGTCAATCAGCCCCAGCATTTT. Encoded protein: CASSQGGRAVNQPQHF.

This clonotype was seen at least ten times. The chain combines TRBV6-5 with TRBJ2-7; 10 bases are shared with TRBD2. This CDR3 region has 17 residues. CDR1 and CDR2 (germline): MNHEY, SVGAGI. V was clipped by 0 bases and J by 4 bases; unmatched bases: 9. The CDR3 DNA reads as TGTGCCAGCAGTTACTCGGCCCTAGCGGGAGATGAATACGAGCAGTACTTC. It encodes CASSYSALAGDEYEQYF.

The chain couples TRBV7-9 to TRBJ2-3, with D possibly TRBD1 on 6 matching bases. V lost 5 bases and J lost 4, with 13 bases in between. CDR3 size: 14 residues. CDR1 is SEHNR, CDR2 FQNEAQ, per germline (reference sequence). The CDR3 region is CASSRSGTPDTQYF. CDR3 sequence (DNA): TGTGCCAGCAGCCGATCCGGGACACCAGATACGCAGTATTTT.

V usage is TRBV28 and J usage is TRBJ2-1; TRBD2 matches 7 bases. The J call is uncertain, as TRBJ2-7 better fits the DNA end. This CDR3 has 14 amino acids. CDR1 and CDR2 (germline): MDHEN, SYDVKM. The CDR3 loop is CASITAGSYNEQYF. CDR3 DNA sequence: TGTGCCAGCATAACAGCGGGGTCCTACAATGAGCAGTACTTC.

The rearrangement uses TRBV29-1 and TRBJ1-1; 7 bases are shared with TRBD1. Germline lookup yields CDR1 SQVTM and CDR2 ANQGSEA. The CDR3 is made up of 13 amino acids. Trimming removed 6 bases from V and 5 bases from J; junction bases left unmatched: 9. The DNA of the CDR3 is TGCAGCGTAGTCCTAGCAGGGGGGACTGAAGCTTTCTTT. Translated, it gives CSVVLAGGTEAFF. The whole variable domain, remainder taken from reference TRBV29-1 and TRBJ1-1, is SAVISQKPSRDICQRGTSLTIQCQVDSQVTMMFWYRQQPGQSLTLIATANQGSEATYESGFVIDKFPISRPNLTFSTLTVSNMSPEDSSIYLCSVVLAGGTEAFFGQGTRLTVV.

This clonotype was seen only a few times. The chain combines TRBV29-1 with TRBJ2-6; a possible D gene is TRBD2 (5 bases). Germline CDR1 is SQVTM and CDR2 is ANQGSEA. The CDR3 sequence is 18 residues long. V was clipped by 4 bases and J by 0 bases, with 19 bases between them. Written as DNA, the CDR3 is TGCAGCGTTGTCGGGGTCAGGAGCACTGTCTCTGGGGCCAACGTCCTGACTTTC. Its translation: CSVVGVRSTVSGANVLTF. The full variable domain, in which reference TRBV29-1 and TRBJ2-6 provide the parts outside the CDR3, is SAVISQKPSRDICQRGTSLTIQCQVDSQVTMMFWYRQQPGQSLTLIATANQGSEATYESGFVIDKFPISRPNLTFSTLTVSNMSPEDSSIYLCSVVGVRSTVSGANVLTFGAGSRLTVL.

This sequence joins TRBV12-3 or TRBV12-4 and TRBJ2-1; maybe TRBD1 (6 bases). Trimming took off 6 bases at V and 3 bases at J, with 12 bases between the two ends. The CDR3 extends over 14 amino acids. CDR3 loop: CASRLMGHYNEQFF. The DNA of the CDR3 is TGTGCCAGCAGACTGATGGGACACTACAATGAGCAGTTCTTC.

This chain uses TRBV2 with TRBJ1-2, with D possibly TRBD1 on 5 matching bases. Between the trimmed V and J ends, which lost 8 bases and 4 bases, there was a span of 11 bases. Germline loops: CDR1 SNHLY, CDR2 FYNNEI. CDR3 length equals 12 residues. This CDR3 reads CASGTFSYGYTF. As DNA, the CDR3 is TGTGCCAGCGGGACTTTTAGCTATGGCTACACCTTC. Looking up the rest from reference TRBV2 and TRBJ1-2 gives the full variable domain: EPEVTQTPSHQVTQMGQEVILRCVPISNHLYFYWYRQILGQKVEFLVSFYNNEISEKSEIFDDQFSVERPDGSNFTLKIRSTKLEDSAMYFCASGTFSYGYTFGSGTRLTVV.

The J gene is TRBJ2-4, the V gene TRBV9, with D perhaps matching TRBD2 (6 bases). The end of the DNA is better explained by TRBJ2-5, so the J call may be wrong. Germline CDR1 reads SGDLS; CDR2 reads YYNGEE. The CDR3 runs to 15 residues. The CDR3 DNA follows: TGTGCCAGCAGCGTAGCGGAGGGGCGAAGAGAGACCCAGTACTTC. Amino acids: CASSVAEGRRETQYF.

The chain combines TRBV20-1 with TRBJ2-1; D uncertain. The germline V gene has CDR1 DFQATT and CDR2 SNEGSKA (reference sequence). Trimming removed 3 bases at V and 5 bases at J, with 17 bases between. This CDR3 comprises 15 residues. The CDR3, as DNA: TGCAGTGCTAGGGTTCCGGGCCCCACTGACAATGAGCAGTTCTTC. As protein: CSARVPGPTDNEQFF.

This clonotype turned up a few times. V gene TRBV9 combines with J gene TRBJ1-2, with D possibly TRBD1 on 5 matching bases. The V gene lost 4 bases and the J gene lost 4 bases, with 11 bases spanning the gap. Germline V gene sequence: CDR1 SGDLS, CDR2 YYNGEE. This CDR3 region has 13 residues. The CDR3 loop reads CASSRDGTYGYTF. CDR3 sequence (DNA): TGTGCCAGCAGCAGGGACGGGACCTATGGCTACACCTTC.

The rearrangement joins TRBV6-5 to TRBJ1-2, with D tentatively TRBD1 (6 bases). Germline assignment: CDR1 MNHEY and CDR2 SVGAGI. The CDR3 covers 13 residues. Trimming cost V 6 bases and J 2 bases, with 10 bases left between them. This CDR3 reads CASRADRNYGYTF. The CDR3 nucleotides are TGTGCCAGCAGGGCAGACAGGAACTATGGCTACACCTTC.

This clonotype was counted a few times. The chain has TRBV28 and TRBJ2-6; D might be TRBD2 (5 bases). This CDR3 comprises 15 residues. The germline gives CDR1 MDHEN, CDR2 SYDVKM. Trimming took off 5 bases at V and 2 bases at J, with 10 bases between the two ends. Here the CDR3 reads CASSNGRAGANVLTF. The CDR3 coding sequence is TGTGCCAGCAGTAATGGGAGAGCTGGGGCCAACGTCCTGACTTTC.